Listed below are T cell receptor beta chains from one sample, sequenced in a study of shared clonotypes between healthy human individuals. Generated by immunoSEQ multiplex PCR, the TCRdb table keeps only in-frame clones and is missing some. The sample comprises around 430,000 clones, 75% to 85% of which are singletons, and under 15% rests with the top ten. Sequences were obtained from PBMCs. These receptors all come from a woman in her thirties or forties in good health. Some clones in this sample may be carry-over from other donors' samples. The CDR3 runs from the conserved cysteine through the conserved F or W. Each record gives: CDR3 protein, CDR3 DNA, clone size, J gene, D gene, V gene. D genes are given only for firm matches. The size of a clone is reported for some rows only, either as once, few or many, or as a class for expanded clones.

CASSRGLEETQYF	TGTGCCAGCAGCCGGGGACTAGAAGAGACCCAGTACTTC	.	TRBJ2-5	TRBD2	TRBV11-2
CASSQVVGESAGETQYF	TGCGCCAGCAGCCAAGTTGTCGGGGAGAGCGCAGGGGAGACCCAGTACTTC	.	TRBJ2-5	.	TRBV4-1
CATGQGRTYEQYF	TGTGCCACGGGACAGGGGCGGACATACGAGCAGTACTTC	.	TRBJ2-7	TRBD1	TRBV10-3
CASSPGQGQSREQYF	TGTGCCAGCAGCCCCGGACAGGGCCAGTCGCGGGAGCAGTACTTC	.	TRBJ2-7	TRBD1	TRBV5-4
CASSSLTGLAGTGELFF	TGCGCCAGCAGCTCTCTAACGGGACTAGCTGGCACCGGGGAGCTGTTTTTT	few	TRBJ2-2	TRBD2	TRBV5-1
CASSLGTEYGYTF	TGTGCCAGCAGCCTCGGGACCGAATATGGCTACACCTTC	.	TRBJ1-2	.	TRBV7-6
CAISGQQLATKGNTGELFF	TGTGCCATCAGTGGGCAACAACTAGCGACTAAAGGGAACACCGGGGAGCTGTTTTTT	.	TRBJ2-2	TRBD2	TRBV10-3
CASSLGTGVNIQYF	TGTGCCAGCAGCCTCGGGACAGGAGTGAACATTCAGTACTTC	.	TRBJ2-4	TRBD1	TRBV6-1
CASSNPSGGYNEQFF	TGTGCCAGCAGCAACCCTAGCGGGGGCTACAATGAGCAGTTCTTC	.	TRBJ2-1	TRBD2	TRBV7-3
CASSPRTALSYEQYF	TGTGCCAGCAGCCCCCGGACAGCCCTATCCTACGAGCAGTACTTC	.	TRBJ2-7	.	TRBV14
CASSLSHGYTKAFF	TGTGCCAGCAGTTTATCGCACGGATACACTAAAGCTTTCTTT	.	TRBJ1-1	.	TRBV27
CATSRETGGNYGYTF	TGTGCCACCAGCAGGGAGACAGGGGGAAACTATGGCTACACCTTC	once	TRBJ1-2	TRBD1	TRBV15